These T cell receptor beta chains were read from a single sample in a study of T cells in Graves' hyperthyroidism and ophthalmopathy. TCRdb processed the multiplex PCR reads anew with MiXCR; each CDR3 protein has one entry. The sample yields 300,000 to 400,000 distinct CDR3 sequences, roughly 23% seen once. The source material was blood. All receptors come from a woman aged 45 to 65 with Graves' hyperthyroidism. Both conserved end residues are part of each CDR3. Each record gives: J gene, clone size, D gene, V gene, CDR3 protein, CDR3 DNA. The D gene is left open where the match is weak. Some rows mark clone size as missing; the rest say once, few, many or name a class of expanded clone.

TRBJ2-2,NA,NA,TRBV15,CATSSRDNTGELFF,TGTGCCACCAGCAGCAGGGATAACACCGGGGAGCTGTTTTTT
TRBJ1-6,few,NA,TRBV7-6,CASSIGQPRSPLHF,TGTGCCAGCAGCATTGGACAGCCGAGATCACCCCTCCACTTT
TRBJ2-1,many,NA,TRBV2,CASSESGLDEQFF,TGTGCCAGCAGTGAATCGGGGCTGGATGAGCAGTTCTTC
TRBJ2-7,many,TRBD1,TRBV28,CASSLGPTGTYEQYF,TGTGCCAGCAGTTTGGGACCGACAGGGACCTACGAGCAGTACTTC
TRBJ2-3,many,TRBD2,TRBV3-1,CASSPSGGGSPHTQYF,TGTGCCAGCAGCCCCTCAGGCGGCGGGAGTCCCCATACGCAGTATTTT
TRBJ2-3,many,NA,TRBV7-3,CASSPRGGSTDTQYF,TGTGCCAGCAGCCCTAGGGGGGGGAGTACAGATACGCAGTATTTT
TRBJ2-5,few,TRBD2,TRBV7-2,CASSDSIGTSGWREKTQYF,TGTGCCAGCAGCGATTCAATAGGGACTAGCGGATGGAGGGAGAAGACCCAGTACTTC
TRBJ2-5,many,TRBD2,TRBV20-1,CSARVPGLAGGKTQYF,TGCAGTGCTAGAGTCCCGGGACTAGCGGGAGGAAAGACCCAGTACTTC
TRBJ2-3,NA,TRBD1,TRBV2,CASRTGGYTDTQYF,TGTGCCAGCCGTACAGGGGGTTACACAGATACGCAGTATTTT
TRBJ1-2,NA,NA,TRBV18,CASSPSTDYYGYTF,TGTGCCAGCTCACCCTCGACAGACTACTATGGCTACACCTTC
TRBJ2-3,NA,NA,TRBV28,CASSSGRILSTDTQYF,TGTGCCAGCAGTTCGGGTCGCATACTTAGCACAGATACGCAGTATTTT
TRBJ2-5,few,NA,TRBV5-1,CASSSGGKTQYF,TGCGCCAGCAGCTCAGGGGGGAAGACCCAGTACTTC
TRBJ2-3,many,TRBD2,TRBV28,CASRSILAGGSDTQYF,TGTGCCAGCAGGTCAATACTAGCGGGGGGGTCAGATACGCAGTATTTT
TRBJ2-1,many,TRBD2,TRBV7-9,CASSPRLAGEGNEQFF,TGTGCCAGCAGCCCCAGACTAGCGGGAGAGGGAAATGAGCAGTTCTTC
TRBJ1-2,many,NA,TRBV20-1,CSASPDGANYGYTF,TGCAGTGCTAGCCCGGACGGTGCTAACTATGGCTACACCTTC
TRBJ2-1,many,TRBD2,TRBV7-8,CASKSAGGPANEQFF,TGTGCCAGCAAATCAGCGGGAGGGCCGGCTAATGAGCAGTTCTTC
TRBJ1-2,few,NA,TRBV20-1,CSARDSRASYGYTF,TGCAGTGCTAGAGATTCCAGGGCCAGCTATGGCTACACCTTC
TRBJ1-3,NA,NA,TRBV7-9,CASRDGRISGNTIYF,TGTGCCAGCAGAGACGGACGGATCTCTGGAAACACCATATATTTT
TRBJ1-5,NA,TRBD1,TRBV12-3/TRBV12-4,CARDSADQPQHF,TGTGCCCGGGACAGCGCCGATCAGCCCCAGCATTTT
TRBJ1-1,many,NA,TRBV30,CAWEIGTATEAFF,TGTGCCTGGGAGATCGGAACAGCCACTGAAGCTTTCTTT
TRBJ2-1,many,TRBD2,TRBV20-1,CSAVGAGLAGFWQFF,TGCAGTGCCGTCGGCGCAGGACTAGCGGGTTTCTGGCAGTTCTTC
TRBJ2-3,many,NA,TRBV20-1,CSAPWGGLSRDTQYF,TGCAGTGCTCCCTGGGGGGGGCTCTCCAGAGATACGCAGTATTTT
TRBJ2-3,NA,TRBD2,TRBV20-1,CSEDGSGGTADTQYF,TGCAGTGAGGACGGAAGCGGGGGGACCGCAGATACGCAGTATTTT
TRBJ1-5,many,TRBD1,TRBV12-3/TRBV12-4,CASSPTGGKAPQHF,TGTGCCAGCAGCCCTACAGGGGGTAAAGCGCCCCAGCATTTT
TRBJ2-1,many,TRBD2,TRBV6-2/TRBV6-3,CASRPLGLAGLSYNEQFF,TGTGCCAGCAGACCTTTAGGACTAGCGGGTCTCTCCTACAATGAGCAGTTCTTC
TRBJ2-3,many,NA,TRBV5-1,CASSEGGTDTQYF,TGCGCCAGCAGCGAGGGTGGGACAGATACGCAGTATTTT
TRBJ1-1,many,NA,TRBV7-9,CASSLRRQSQNTEAFF,TGTGCCAGCAGCCTCCGGAGACAGTCCCAGAACACTGAAGCTTTCTTT
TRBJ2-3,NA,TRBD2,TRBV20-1,CSASGGVRTDTQYF,TGCAGTGCTAGCGGGGGGGTTCGGACAGATACGCAGTATTTT
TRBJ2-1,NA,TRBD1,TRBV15,CATGRVQGVAEQFF,TGTGCCACCGGCAGAGTCCAGGGGGTAGCTGAGCAGTTCTTC
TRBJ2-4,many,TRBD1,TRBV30,CAFQSLRTGNIQYF,TGTGCCTTTCAATCCCTACGGACAGGAAACATTCAGTACTTC
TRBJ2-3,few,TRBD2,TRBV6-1,CASSEVIGRVSTDTQYF,TGTGCCAGCAGTGAAGTCATCGGGAGGGTGAGCACAGATACGCAGTATTTT
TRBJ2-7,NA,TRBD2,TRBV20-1,CSARSASGSGVHEQYF,TGCAGTGCTAGGAGTGCTAGCGGGAGTGGGGTCCACGAGCAGTACTTC
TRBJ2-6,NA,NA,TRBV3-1,CASSQDTGWGANVLTF,TGTGCCAGCAGCCAAGATACGGGGTGGGGGGCCAACGTCCTGACTTTC
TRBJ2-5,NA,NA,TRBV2,CASSVTSRRETQYF,TGTGCCAGCAGTGTAACTAGCAGGCGAGAGACCCAGTACTTC
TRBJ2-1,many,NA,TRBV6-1,CASAGYSEQFF,TGTGCCAGCGCGGGGTATAGTGAGCAGTTCTTC
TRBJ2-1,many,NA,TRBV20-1,CSASVLLNEQFF,TGCAGTGCTAGTGTACTACTGAATGAGCAGTTCTTC
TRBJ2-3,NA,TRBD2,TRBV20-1,CSARGRGGDTQYF,TGCAGTGCTAGGGGGAGGGGCGGGGATACGCAGTATTTT
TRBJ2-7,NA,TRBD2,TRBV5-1,CASSLGLAGLEQYF,TGCGCCAGCAGCTTGGGGCTAGCGGGACTCGAGCAGTACTTC
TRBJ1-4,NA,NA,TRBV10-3,CAISEGQINEKLFF,TGTGCCATCAGTGAGGGACAGATTAATGAAAAACTGTTTTTT
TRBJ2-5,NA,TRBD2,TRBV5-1,CASSARLAGGLETQYF,TGCGCCAGCAGCGCGCGACTAGCGGGGGGTTTAGAGACCCAGTACTTC
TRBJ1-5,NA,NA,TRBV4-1,CASSQVFGNSRNQPQHF,TGCGCCAGCAGCCAAGTTTTTGGTAATAGCAGGAATCAGCCCCAGCATTTT
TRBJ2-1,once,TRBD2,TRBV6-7,CASRAGTSGDQFF,TGTGCCAGCAGGGCCGGGACTAGCGGGGACCAGTTCTTC
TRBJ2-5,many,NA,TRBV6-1,CASSWTVGGRETQYF,TGTGCCAGCAGTTGGACTGTGGGGGGCCGAGAGACCCAGTACTTC
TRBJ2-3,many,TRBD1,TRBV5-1,CASSVRDSRTDTQYF,TGCGCCAGCAGCGTCCGGGACAGCCGCACAGATACGCAGTATTTT
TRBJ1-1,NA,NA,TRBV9,CASSVDFRSGTEAFF,TGTGCCAGCAGCGTAGACTTCAGGAGTGGGACTGAAGCTTTCTTT
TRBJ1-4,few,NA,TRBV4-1,CASSQGGRGEKLFF,TGCGCCAGCAGCCAAGGGGGGCGCGGTGAAAAACTGTTTTTT
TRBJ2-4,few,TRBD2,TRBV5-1,CASSLGAGGGAKNIQYF,TGCGCCAGCAGCTTGGGAGCGGGAGGTGGCGCCAAAAACATTCAGTACTTC
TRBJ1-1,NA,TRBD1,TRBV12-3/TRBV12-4,CASSQGQGASEAFF,TGTGCCAGCAGTCAGGGACAGGGGGCCTCTGAAGCTTTCTTT
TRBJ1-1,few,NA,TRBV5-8,CASSLEAGATEAFF,TGTGCCAGCAGCTTGGAGGCAGGGGCCACTGAAGCTTTCTTT
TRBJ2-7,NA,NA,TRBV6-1,CASSARHLSYEQYF,TGTGCCAGCAGTGCCCGACACCTCTCCTACGAGCAGTACTTC
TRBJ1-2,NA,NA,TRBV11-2,CASSGSGVGGYTF,TGTGCCAGCAGCGGTTCAGGGGTGGGTGGCTACACCTTC
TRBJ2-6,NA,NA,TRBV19,CAIGWAKTSGANVLTF,TGTGCCATTGGCTGGGCAAAAACTTCTGGGGCCAACGTCCTGACTTTC
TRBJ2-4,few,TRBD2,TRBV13,CASGHGRAPVPKNIQYF,TGTGCCAGCGGGCACGGGAGGGCCCCTGTTCCCAAAAACATTCAGTACTTC
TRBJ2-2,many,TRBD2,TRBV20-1,CSAAAGGRISGELFF,TGCAGTGCTGCGGCGGGAGGCCGAATAAGCGGGGAGCTGTTTTTT
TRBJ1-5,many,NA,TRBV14,CASSQAGGNQPQHF,TGTGCCAGCAGCCAGGCGGGTGGCAATCAGCCCCAGCATTTT
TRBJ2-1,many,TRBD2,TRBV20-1,CSARVSGRSSYNEQFF,TGCAGTGCTAGAGTTAGCGGGAGAAGCTCCTACAATGAGCAGTTCTTC
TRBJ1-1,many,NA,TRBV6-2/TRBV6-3,CASSYIGGAFF,TGTGCCAGCAGTTACATCGGAGGGGCTTTCTTT
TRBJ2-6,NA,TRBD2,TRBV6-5,CAGSYGGTGANVLTF,TGTGCCGGCAGTTACGGGGGGACTGGGGCCAACGTCCTGACTTTC
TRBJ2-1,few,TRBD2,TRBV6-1,CASREGGSVYNEQFF,TGTGCCAGCAGGGAGGGCGGGAGTGTATACAATGAGCAGTTCTTC